Listed here are 30 T cell receptor beta chains from one sample, sequenced in a study of control samples from healthy donors and cancer patients. Some clones are missing from TCRdb's copy, which holds only in-frame ones; the method was immunoSEQ multiplex PCR. This table has under 150,000 clones, 80% to 90% appearing once. Sample: blood. Source of these receptors: a man in his forties in good health.

This chain connects TRBV6-5 to TRBJ2-2, with 7 bases lining up with TRBD2. The trim removed 8 bases at V and 5 bases at J, leaving 11 bases unmatched. The germline gives CDR1 MNHEY, CDR2 SVGAGI. The CDR3 runs to 15 residues. The CDR3 nucleotides read TGTGCCAGCCGCCCAACCTCGGGGGGAACCGGGGAGCTGTTTTTT. Its translation: CASRPTSGGTGELFF.

V usage is TRBV10-1 and J usage is TRBJ2-1; 7 nucleotides line up with TRBD2. V was clipped by 0 bases and J by 8 bases; unmatched bases: 1. CDR1 WNHNN and CDR2 SYGVQD come from the germline V gene (reference sequence). This CDR3 region has 13 residues. The CDR3 sequence: CASSESGRDEQFF. The DNA for the CDR3 is TGCGCCAGCAGTGAGTCTGGGAGGGATGAGCAGTTCTTC.

The chain links TRBV6-1 to TRBJ1-1, with 11 bases matching TRBD1. V shed 4 bases and J 4 bases; nucleotides not matched to a gene: 11. The germline gives CDR1 MNHNS, CDR2 SASEGT. The length of the CDR3 is 17 residues. CDR3 in DNA: TGTGCCAGCAGTGGCTCCCCCTCGGGACAGGGGGGCACTGAAGCTTTCTTT. It specifies CASSGSPSGQGGTEAFF.

DNA for the CDR3: TGCGCCAGCTCCAGGTATACAGATAACACTGAAGCTTTCTTT. Encoded protein: CASSRYTDNTEAFF. This chain joins TRBV4-1 and TRBJ1-1; D unclear. The germline V gene encodes CDR1 MGHRA and CDR2 YSYEKL. V gave up 8 bases and J gave up 2 bases, with 15 bases separating them. The CDR3 sequence is 14 residues long.

This chain links TRBV19 with TRBJ2-7; TRBD1 might be the D (6 bases). There are 14 residues in the CDR3. The V and J ends lost 5 bases and 3 bases respectively, with 14 bases between them. The germline gives CDR1 LNHDA, CDR2 SQIVND (reference sequence). CDR3 in DNA: TGTGCCAGTAGTTCCACGGACAGCTACTACGAGCAGTACTTC. Translation: CASSSTDSYYEQYF.

V gene TRBV6-5 combines with J gene TRBJ1-3, with a tentative D call TRBD1 (6 bases). Germline V lookup: CDR1 MNHEY, CDR2 SVGAGI. The CDR3 extends over 15 amino acids. Trimming took 5 bases from V and 0 from J, leaving 11 bases between them. CDR3 coding DNA: TGTGCCAGCAGTCCGGACAGCTTCTCTGGAAACACCATATATTTT. As protein: CASSPDSFSGNTIYF.

The chain carries TRBV18 and TRBJ2-1; no definite D call. Germline lookup yields CDR1 KGHSH and CDR2 LQKENI. The V and J ends lost 3 bases and 0 bases respectively, with 15 bases between them. The CDR3 has 17 amino acids. The CDR3 loop reads CASSPIPGIRSYNEQFF. As DNA, the CDR3 is TGTGCCAGCTCACCGATCCCGGGTATCCGCTCCTACAATGAGCAGTTCTTC.

This chain connects TRBV5-1 to TRBJ2-5, with D maybe TRBD2 (6 bases). With 7 bases removed from V and 0 bases from J, the gap between germline ends came to 7 bases. Germline V lookup: CDR1 SGHRS, CDR2 YFSETQ. CDR3 length: 12 amino acids. As DNA, the CDR3 is TGCGCCAGCCGGGAGAACCAAGAGACCCAGTACTTC. It encodes CASRENQETQYF.

The chain uses TRBV9 and TRBJ2-3; the D is unclear. CDR3 size: 15 residues. Trimming removed 0 bases from V and 5 bases from J, with 13 bases in between. Germline V CDR1 and CDR2: SGDLS, YYNGEE. The chain's CDR3 is CASSVDSVLGDTQYF. For the CDR3, the DNA is TGTGCCAGCAGCGTAGATTCTGTATTGGGAGATACGCAGTATTTT.

The V call is TRBV9, the J call TRBJ2-5; 7 positions match TRBD2. Germline loops: CDR1 SGDLS, CDR2 YYNGEE. The ends lost 1 base at V and 7 bases at J; junction bases unmatched: 10. This CDR3 has 15 amino acids. The CDR3 nucleotides are TGTGCCAGCAGCGTAACAGCGGGGATTCATCGGACCCAGTACTTC. It translates to CASSVTAGIHRTQYF.

This chain connects TRBV6-2 or TRBV6-3 to TRBJ2-5; D ambiguous. The V and J ends lost 6 bases and 0 bases respectively, with 11 bases between them. Germline V lookup: CDR1 MNHEY, CDR2 SVGEGT. The CDR3 is 14 amino acids. This CDR3 reads CASSWNADQETQYF. The CDR3 coding sequence is TGTGCCAGCAGCTGGAATGCGGACCAAGAGACCCAGTACTTC.

The V gene is TRBV10-1, the J gene TRBJ1-1, with D possibly matching TRBD1 (5 bases). CDR3 size: 15 residues. V was cut by 0 bases and J by 4 bases, with 12 bases left in between. The germline V gene encodes CDR1 WNHNN and CDR2 SYGVQD (reference sequence). The CDR3 loop reads CASSESKGSSTEAFF. The CDR3 bases are TGCGCCAGCAGTGAGTCGAAGGGGTCGAGCACTGAAGCTTTCTTT.

The chain carries TRBV21-1 and TRBJ2-7; the table gives TRBD1 as D, unverified against the DNA. TRBV21-1 is tagged as a pseudogene. CDR3 size: 13 residues. DNA of the CDR3: TGTGCCAGCAGTCCTCAGGGAAACTACGAGCAGTACTTC. Translating gives CASSPQGNYEQYF.

The V call is TRBV18, the J call TRBJ1-5, with TRBD1 as a possible D gene (5 bases). Germline V CDR1 and CDR2: KGHSH, LQKENI. V was shortened by 3 bases and J by 4 bases, with 13 bases between the two germline ends. The CDR3 runs to 15 residues. The CDR3, as DNA: TGTGCCAGCTCACCGGTTGGGGGTTGGAATCAGCCCCAGCATTTT. Protein sequence: CASSPVGGWNQPQHF.

V and J are TRBV10-1 and TRBJ1-1; D not resolved. V was shortened by 7 bases and J by 0 bases, with 9 bases between the two germline ends. The CDR3 contains 13 residues. The germline V gene encodes CDR1 WNHNN and CDR2 SYGVQD (reference sequence). CDR3 sequence: CASTERVNTEAFF. The CDR3 DNA reads as TGCGCCAGCACCGAGCGGGTGAACACTGAAGCTTTCTTT.

The V and J genes are TRBV19 and TRBJ1-5; 8 bases fit TRBD1. The length of the CDR3 is 16 residues. V shed 5 bases, J shed 6 bases, and the junction held 12 bases outside the gene matches. Per germline, CDR1 LNHDA and CDR2 SQIVND (reference sequence). The CDR3 is CASSPITGGGGQPQHF. The CDR3 DNA sequence: TGTGCCAGTAGTCCCATTACAGGGGGAGGTGGTCAGCCCCAGCATTTT.

This chain connects TRBV6-2 or TRBV6-3 to TRBJ1-5; TRBD1 matches 8 bases. The germline V gene has CDR1 MNHEY and CDR2 SVGEGT. J gave up 12 bases and V 6 bases, and 19 bases lay outside the gene matches. The CDR3 runs to 16 residues. CDR3 bases: TGTGCCAGCAGCCAGGGACAGGCTCTAATGGGTTACTTCCAGCATTTT. Residues: CASSQGQALMGYFQHF.

The rearrangement joins TRBV4-3 to TRBJ2-1; 7 bases fit TRBD1. This CDR3 is built from 16 residues. V gave up 0 bases and J gave up 6 bases; unmatched junction bases: 8. Germline assignment: CDR1 LGHNA and CDR2 YSLEER. CDR3 coding DNA: TGCGCCAGCAGCCAAGAGTCGAACAGGGGTGGCAATGAGCAGTTCTTC. Its translation is CASSQESNRGGNEQFF.

The chain combines TRBV6-2 or TRBV6-3 with TRBJ1-1; weak D call: TRBD1 (5 bases). Germline V gives CDR1 MNHEY, CDR2 SVGEGT. V was trimmed by 0 bases and J by 4 bases, leaving 18 bases between them. This CDR3 is built from 17 residues. This chain's CDR3 is CASSYSFVGQGITEAFF. As DNA, the CDR3 is TGTGCCAGCAGTTACTCTTTCGTGGGCCAGGGCATCACTGAAGCTTTCTTT.

The chain has TRBV2 and TRBJ2-7, with D unresolved. V lost 3 bases and J 2 bases, leaving 2 bases between the germline ends. This CDR3 has 11 amino acids. Germline CDR1 SNHLY, CDR2 FYNNEI. For the CDR3, the DNA is TGTGCCAGCAGTGACCCCTACGAGCAGTACTTC. Amino acid sequence: CASSDPYEQYF.

This chain uses TRBV4-3 with TRBJ1-3; tentatively, D is TRBD1 (5 bases). This CDR3 region has 14 residues. The V gene's germline CDR1 is LGHNA and CDR2 YSLEER. The V end was cut by 2 bases, the J end by 5 bases, with 10 bases between. The CDR3 protein is CASSQRDARNTIYF. CDR3 bases: TGCGCCAGCAGCCAACGGGACGCCCGAAACACCATATATTTT.

The chain links TRBV24-1 to TRBJ2-3; D ambiguous. The germline gives CDR1 KGHDR, CDR2 SFDVKD. The CDR3 is made up of 12 amino acids. Trimming took off 3 bases at V and 2 bases at J, with 2 bases between the two ends. The CDR3 region is CATSDDTDTQYF. The CDR3 DNA follows: TGTGCCACCAGTGATGACACAGATACGCAGTATTTT.

The rearrangement joins TRBV5-4 to TRBJ2-4; a weak D match, TRBD1 (5 bases). The CDR3 consists of 13 residues. CDR1 and CDR2 (germline): SGHNT, YYREEE (reference sequence). The V end was cut by 2 bases, the J end by 6 bases, with 9 bases between. CDR3 region: CASSLSDRNIQYF. The DNA of the CDR3 is TGTGCCAGCAGCTTATCCGACAGAAACATTCAGTACTTC.

In nucleotides, the CDR3 is TGTGCCAGCAGCCCTCGCCTAGCCCCCCACTCCTACAATGAGCAGTTCTTC. Its translation: CASSPRLAPHSYNEQFF. This sequence joins TRBV21-1 and TRBJ2-1; TRBD2 is the table's D call, not checked against the DNA. TRBV21-1 is labeled a pseudogene. The CDR3 extends over 17 amino acids.

This rearrangement joins TRBV12-3 or TRBV12-4 to TRBJ1-1; D is unresolved. The ends were cut back, 4 bases at V and 10 bases at J, with 10 bases in the middle. This CDR3 contains 11 residues. DNA for the CDR3: TGTGCCAGCAGTTCCTCGAGAGTAGCTTTCTTT. Translation: CASSSSRVAFF.

The chain uses TRBV5-4 and TRBJ1-3; D not certain. Trimming removed 4 bases from V and 4 bases from J, with 12 bases in between. Germline CDR1 reads SGHNT; CDR2 reads YYREEE (reference sequence). The CDR3 is made up of 14 amino acids. CDR3 amino acids: CASSPDVVGNTIYF. The CDR3 nucleotides are TGTGCCAGCAGCCCGGACGTGGTAGGAAACACCATATATTTT. Supplemented by reference TRBV5-4 and TRBJ1-3, the full variable domain reads ETGVTQSPTHLIKTRGQQVTLRCSSQSGHNTVSWYQQALGQGPQFIFQYYREEENGRGNFPPRFSGLQFPNYSSELNVNALELDDSALYLCASSPDVVGNTIYFGEGSWLTVV.

This sequence joins TRBV2 and TRBJ2-5; D gene ambiguous. The V gene lost 1 base and the J gene lost 3 bases, with 9 bases spanning the gap. This CDR3 comprises 14 residues. Per germline, CDR1 SNHLY and CDR2 FYNNEI. The CDR3 sequence is CASSEETAKETQYF. CDR3 sequence (DNA): TGTGCCAGCAGTGAAGAGACGGCAAAAGAGACCCAGTACTTC. The full variable domain, its missing parts supplied by reference TRBV2 and TRBJ2-5, is EPEVTQTPSHQVTQMGQEVILRCVPISNHLYFYWYRQILGQKVEFLVSFYNNEISEKSEIFDDQFSVERPDGSNFTLKIRSTKLEDSAMYFCASSEETAKETQYFGPGTRLLVL.

This clone was picked up one time. V and J are TRBV5-1 and TRBJ1-1; D unclear. Germline loops: CDR1 SGHRS, CDR2 YFSETQ. The germline V and J ends were trimmed by 1 base and 4 bases, with 14 bases remaining between them. CDR3 length: 15 residues. The CDR3 DNA sequence: TGCGCCAGCAGCTTGAGCTCCCTTGGGAGCACTGAAGCTTTCTTT. Amino acids: CASSLSSLGSTEAFF.

The J gene is TRBJ1-6, the V gene TRBV19, with D possibly matching TRBD1 (5 bases). The V gene lost 6 bases and the J gene lost 13 bases, with 19 bases spanning the gap. Germline V gives CDR1 LNHDA, CDR2 SQIVND (reference sequence). This CDR3 has 14 residues. CDR3 amino acids: CASSQELGVRPLHF. CDR3 nucleotides: TGTGCCAGTAGCCAAGAGCTAGGGGTTCGGCCCCTCCACTTT.

The chain employs TRBV6-5 and TRBJ2-2; no reliable D call. V was cut by 2 bases and J by 5 bases, with 9 bases left in between. The V gene's germline CDR1 is MNHEY and CDR2 SVGAGI. The CDR3 sequence is 14 residues long. CDR3 sequence: CASSYGWDTGELFF. The CDR3 DNA follows: TGTGCCAGCAGTTACGGATGGGATACCGGGGAGCTGTTTTTT.